The clone carrying this T cell receptor (beta chain) was picked up a small number of times. What it recognizes is unknown. This record comes from a study of CD8 T cells in ankylosing spondylitis. Study results and limitations: Disease-linked clones reportedly showed significant enrichment in matched ankylosing spondylitis synovial fluid.

Trimming pared 1 base from V and 0 bases from J, leaving 9 bases between. Germline values: CDR1 SGHTA, CDR2 FQGTGA. The CDR3 is 15 residues long. TCRdb passed the 5' RACE reads through MiXCR, listing each CDR3 protein once. The sample carries some 270,000 distinct CDR3 sequences, roughly 32% recorded once. Input material: blood, either unsorted or a sorted T cell fraction (not recorded which). The sequence was obtained from a male donor with ankylosing spondylitis or in good health (not recorded which). The V gene is TRBV7-3, the J gene TRBJ2-5; D uncertain. In nucleotides, the CDR3 is TGTGCCAGCAGCTTAATCGTTGGGGACCAAGAGACCCAGTACTTC. Its protein is CASSLIVGDQETQYF.